Listed here is a single T cell receptor beta chain. Its antigen is still unknown. Method: immunoSEQ multiplex PCR; TCRdb's copy keeps in-frame clones and lacks some. This repertoire shows around 30,000 clones, 65% to 80% found once; its top ten account for approximately 2.8%. This record belongs to a study of graft-versus-host responses after intestinal transplantation. Overall study: All of the recipients had induction that used anti-thymocyte globulin, then tacrolimus and steroids for 2 to 3 years.

Notes on the study in general: Elevated graft-versus-host to host-versus-graft clonal ratios in allografts were recorded for patients with graft-donor T cell macrochimerism. There were GvH clones found in recipient marrow, and some of them appeared first in ileum or blood.

Graft tissue was processed to release intraepithelial and lamina propria lymphocytes. Sequencing was performed on ileum tissue, taken 98 days after intestinal transplantation. The receptor's source is a human patient who received an intestinal transplant, so some T cells may come from the graft donor.

CDR3 amino acids: CASGRRAGVYEQYF. For the CDR3, the DNA is TGTGCCAGCGGGCGGCGGGCGGGGGTCTACGAGCAGTACTTC. The rearrangement joins TRBV6-6 to TRBJ2-7, with TRBD2 matching over 7 bases. The CDR3 consists of 14 residues. Per the germline V gene, CDR1 is MNHNY and CDR2 is SVGAGI (reference sequence). V dropped 8 bases and J dropped 3; count of bases not matched to a gene: 10.